Following are 24 T cell receptor beta chains from one sample sequenced in a study of Ad26.COV2.S vaccination and SARS-CoV-2 variants. Only in-frame clones appear in the TCRdb table, and some are missing; sequencing was by immunoSEQ multiplex PCR. Here the sample spans roughly 700,000 clones, 70% to 90% being singletons. Treatment specified: 15 to 20 received Ad26.COV2.S at low or high dose, single or two shots; about five received placebo; per-sample allocation not given. Material that was analyzed had been drawn on day 63 after the first vaccine or placebo injection. The input for sequencing was peripheral blood, taken in a trial of Ad26.COV2.S vaccine versus placebo. These receptors came from a person aged 18 to 59 who received the Ad26.COV2.S COVID-19 vaccine or a placebo.

The chain couples TRBV14 to TRBJ2-6; D may be TRBD2 (5 bases). Between the trimmed V and J ends, which lost 1 base and 0 bases, there was a span of 16 bases. From germline, CDR1 is SGHDN and CDR2 FVKESK. The CDR3 runs to 19 residues. The CDR3 here is CASSQARRGHPSGANVLTF. The CDR3 bases are TGTGCCAGCAGCCAAGCCCGTCGAGGGCACCCCTCTGGGGCCAACGTCCTGACTTTC. Drawing the rest from reference TRBV14 and TRBJ2-6, the complete variable domain is EAGVTQFPSHSVIEKGQTVTLRCDPISGHDNLYWYRRVMGKEIKFLLHFVKESKQDESGMPNNRFLAERTGGTYSTLKVQPAELEDSGVYFCASSQARRGHPSGANVLTFGAGSRLTVL.

The chain joins TRBV9 to TRBJ2-5, with D uncertain. The CDR3 totals 13 residues. CDR1 is SGDLS and CDR2 is YYNGEE in the germline V gene. V gave up 0 bases and J gave up 5 bases, with 8 bases separating them. Here the CDR3 DNA reads TGTGCCAGCAGCGTAGTCCTAGGGGAGACCCAGTACTTC. It yields the protein CASSVVLGETQYF.

This clone has a single count. The chain has TRBV29-1 and TRBJ2-1, with D unclear. The V gene's germline CDR1 is SQVTM and CDR2 ANQGSEA. The CDR3 runs 15 residues. V dropped 1 base and J dropped 0 bases, with 10 bases sitting between them. CDR3 amino acids: CSVEGGGFSYNEQFF. The DNA for the CDR3 is TGCAGCGTTGAAGGTGGTGGGTTCTCCTACAATGAGCAGTTCTTC.

This clone occurred a few times. The rearrangement links TRBV27 to TRBJ1-6; no firm D call. The length of the CDR3 is 13 residues. V was clipped by 8 bases and J by 0 bases, with 5 bases between them. CDR1 and CDR2 (germline): MNHEY, SMNVEV (reference sequence). CDR3 loop: CASGSSYNSPLHF. The CDR3 nucleotides read TGTGCCAGCGGGAGCTCCTATAATTCACCCCTCCACTTT.

The gene calls are TRBV15 and TRBJ1-4; 8 positions agree with TRBD1. V lost 1 base and J lost 8; bases outside the gene matches: 9. Germline V gene data show CDR1 as LNHNV and CDR2 as YYDKDF (reference sequence). CDR3 size: 16 residues. CDR3 region: CATSRGVGQGVEKLFF. Here the CDR3 DNA reads TGTGCCACCAGCAGAGGAGTAGGACAGGGAGTCGAAAAACTGTTTTTT.

This clone has a single count. The genes are TRBV7-2 and TRBJ2-4; D is unclear. CDR1 and CDR2 (germline): SGHTA, FQGNSA. The CDR3 covers 14 residues. Trimming took 0 bases from V and 3 from J, leaving 6 bases between them. Here the CDR3 DNA reads TGTGCCAGCAGCTTAGCTGGTGGCAAAAACATTCAGTACTTC. Protein product: CASSLAGGKNIQYF.

This clone appeared a few times. This chain links TRBV19 with TRBJ2-2; tentative D call: TRBD2 (5 bases). This CDR3 region has 15 residues. V lost 10 bases, J lost 1 base, and 16 bases lay in between. In germline, CDR1 is LNHDA, CDR2 SQIVND (reference sequence). CDR3 residues: CATKRNGVNTGELFF. The CDR3 nucleotides are TGTGCCACAAAAAGGAACGGGGTGAACACCGGGGAGCTGTTTTTT.

The rearrangement links TRBV4-3 to TRBJ2-1; TRBD1 might be the D (5 bases). This CDR3 is built from 18 residues. V gave up 0 bases and J gave up 0 bases, with 15 bases separating them. Germline assignment: CDR1 LGHNA and CDR2 YSLEER. In DNA form, the CDR3 reads TGCGCCAGCAGCCAAGAGCCCCCCTGGGGCAGCTCCTACAATGAGCAGTTCTTC. Amino acids: CASSQEPPWGSSYNEQFF.

The chain has TRBV7-9 and TRBJ2-5; 9 bases are a match to TRBD2. This CDR3 comprises 18 residues. The V and J ends lost 3 bases and 5 bases, in that order; junction bases with no gene match: 16. CDR1 SEHNR and CDR2 FQNEAQ come from the germline V gene (reference sequence). The CDR3 bases are TGTGCCAGCAGCTTGCCCCACCTGGGTGCGGGGGGGCAGGAGACCCAGTACTTC. Residues: CASSLPHLGAGGQETQYF. Together with reference TRBV7-9 and TRBJ2-5, the CDR3 gives the full variable domain: DTGVSQNPRHKITKRGQNVTFRCDPISEHNRLYWYRQTLGQGPEFLTYFQNEAQLEKSRLLSDRFSAERPKGSFSTLEIQRTEQGDSAMYLCASSLPHLGAGGQETQYFGPGTRLLVL.

This clone was found once. The rearrangement joins TRBV10-3 to TRBJ2-1, with D unclear. V shed 6 bases and J shed 0 bases, with 15 bases lying between them. The length of the CDR3 is 16 residues. Germline V gene lookup returns CDR1 ENHRY and CDR2 SYGVKD. The CDR3 bases are TGTGCCATCAGCCCCGGGCTATTAGTCTCCTACAATGAGCAGTTCTTC. Amino acid sequence: CAISPGLLVSYNEQFF.

This chain joins TRBV4-3 and TRBJ1-1; 9 bases line up with TRBD1. V trimming: 4 bases; J trimming: 3 bases; junction bases outside the gene matches: 6. This CDR3 comprises 15 residues. Germline V lookup: CDR1 LGHNA, CDR2 YSLEER. The CDR3 sequence: CASSPGGQGDTEAFF. The CDR3 region has the DNA TGCGCCAGCAGCCCGGGGGGACAGGGAGACACTGAAGCTTTCTTT.

V is TRBV6-2 or TRBV6-3 and J is TRBJ1-2; the match to TRBD1 covers 7 bases. Germline V gene data show CDR1 as MNHEY and CDR2 as SVGEGT. The CDR3 covers 14 residues. Germline trimming cut 0 bases from V and 4 bases from J; bases unmatched to any gene: 2. CDR3 region: CASSYSDRTYGYTF. In DNA form, the CDR3 reads TGTGCCAGCAGTTACTCGGACAGGACCTATGGCTACACCTTC.

The gene calls are TRBV9 and TRBJ2-7; either TRBD1 or TRBD2 may fit D (6 bases each). Trimming removed 4 bases at V and 0 bases at J, with 14 bases between. Germline V CDR1 and CDR2: SGDLS, YYNGEE. The CDR3 has 15 amino acids. The CDR3 loop is CASSPGVADSYEQYF. As DNA, the CDR3 is TGTGCCAGCAGCCCAGGGGTAGCGGACTCCTACGAGCAGTACTTC.

Regarding this clone: Within the sample, other DNA sequences also encode this same CDR3. The chain recombines TRBV12-3 or TRBV12-4 with TRBJ2-7; the D is unclear. Trimming shortened V by 2 bases and J by 0 bases, and 5 bases separated the two germline ends. The CDR3 runs 13 residues. The CDR3 coding sequence is TGTGCCAGCAGTTTATCAGGCTCCTACGAGCAGTACTTC. This encodes CASSLSGSYEQYF.

In this sample, this clone turned up once. The chain is built from TRBV24-1 and TRBJ2-7; D is undetermined. The CDR3 has 12 amino acids. The germline V gene has CDR1 KGHDR and CDR2 SFDVKD. The V end was cut by 0 bases, the J end by 5 bases, with 4 bases between. The CDR3 sequence: CATSDLDNEQYF. CDR3 nucleotides: TGTGCCACCAGTGATTTGGACAACGAGCAGTACTTC.

The chain recombines TRBV11-3 with TRBJ2-1; 9 nucleotides line up with TRBD1. Germline CDR1 is SGHNT and CDR2 is YENEEA. The CDR3 has 13 amino acids. With 4 bases clipped from V and 9 bases from J, the junction kept 4 bases outside the gene matches. The CDR3 DNA reads TGTGCCAGCAGCTGGGACAGGGTCGGTGAGCAGTTCTTC. Residues: CASSWDRVGEQFF.

This chain joins TRBV5-1 and TRBJ2-3; D ambiguous. V was shortened by 0 bases and J by 7 bases, with 12 bases between the two germline ends. The CDR3 spans 14 residues. Germline CDR1 SGHRS, CDR2 YFSETQ. This chain's CDR3 is CASSLALEPYTQYF. The CDR3 DNA is TGCGCCAGCAGCTTGGCTCTAGAGCCATATACGCAGTATTTT.

The gene calls are TRBV7-9 and TRBJ1-4; the match to TRBD1 covers 8 bases. J was trimmed by 3 bases and V by 4 bases; bases with no gene match: 10. The CDR3 extends over 17 amino acids. CDR1 and CDR2 from the germline V gene are SEHNR and FQNEAQ (reference sequence). CDR3 protein: CASSYGDRQLANEKLFF. The CDR3 region has the DNA TGTGCCAGCAGCTATGGGGACAGGCAGTTGGCTAATGAAAAACTGTTTTTT.

The V gene is TRBV18, the J gene TRBJ2-1, with D possibly matching TRBD1 (5 bases). CDR1 is KGHSH, CDR2 LQKENI, per germline. The CDR3 length is 13 residues. Trimming took 0 bases from V and 10 from J, leaving 10 bases between them. CDR3 DNA: TGTGCCAGCTCACCACCTGGGGCAGGCGAGCAGTTCTTC. It is translated as CASSPPGAGEQFF. Using reference TRBV18 and TRBJ2-1 for the parts outside the CDR3, the full variable domain is NAGVMQNPRHLVRRRGQEARLRCSPMKGHSHVYWYRQLPEEGLKFMVYLQKENIIDESGMPKERFSAEFPKEGPSILRIQQVVRGDSAAYFCASSPPGAGEQFFGPGTRLTVL.

The V call is TRBV5-1, the J call TRBJ2-7; 10 bases are a match to TRBD1. Germline CDR1 and CDR2: SGHRS and YFSETQ. J gave up 0 bases and V 2 bases, and 8 bases lay outside the gene matches. The CDR3 is 17 amino acids. The CDR3 DNA reads as TGCGCCAGCAGCTTCCGAGCCGGGACAGGGGACTCCTACGAGCAGTACTTC. This gives the protein CASSFRAGTGDSYEQYF.

The V gene is TRBV5-1, the J gene TRBJ2-1; D is undetermined. Trimming removed 7 bases at V and 1 base at J, with 15 bases between. The CDR3 is 15 residues long. Germline V CDR1 and CDR2: SGHRS, YFSETQ. CDR3 DNA sequence: TGCGCCAGCCGACCCAAGACGGAATCCTACAATGAGCAGTTCTTC. The encoded protein is CASRPKTESYNEQFF.

This clone was seen a few times. V is TRBV5-4 and J is TRBJ1-3; possibly TRBD1 for D (5 bases). CDR1 SGHNT and CDR2 YYREEE come from the germline V gene (reference sequence). The CDR3 extends over 13 amino acids. V was cut by 1 base and J by 4 bases, with 6 bases left in between. CDR3 sequence reads: CASSLPGGNTIYF. DNA for the CDR3: TGTGCCAGCAGCTTGCCAGGGGGAAACACCATATATTTT. The full variable domain, rest sourced from reference TRBV5-4 and TRBJ1-3, is ETGVTQSPTHLIKTRGQQVTLRCSSQSGHNTVSWYQQALGQGPQFIFQYYREEENGRGNFPPRFSGLQFPNYSSELNVNALELDDSALYLCASSLPGGNTIYFGEGSWLTVV.

The chain is built from TRBV18 and TRBJ2-3, with D tentatively TRBD2 (6 bases). V was cut by 3 bases and J by 5 bases, with 15 bases left in between. Germline V gene lookup returns CDR1 KGHSH and CDR2 LQKENI. The CDR3 has 15 residues. The CDR3 spells CASSPPGLEGDTQYF. In DNA, the CDR3 is TGTGCCAGCTCACCCCCGGGACTTGAGGGAGATACGCAGTATTTT. The full variable domain, with the rest looked up from reference TRBV18 and TRBJ2-3, is NAGVMQNPRHLVRRRGQEARLRCSPMKGHSHVYWYRQLPEEGLKFMVYLQKENIIDESGMPKERFSAEFPKEGPSILRIQQVVRGDSAAYFCASSPPGLEGDTQYFGPGTRLTVL.

The chain employs TRBV25-1 and TRBJ1-3; no firm D call. The length of the CDR3 is 15 residues. With 8 bases removed from V and 0 bases from J, the gap between germline ends came to 14 bases. Per germline, CDR1 MGHDK and CDR2 SYGVNS. This CDR3 is CASSWTATSGNTIYF. In DNA, the CDR3 is TGTGCCAGCTCCTGGACCGCAACCTCTGGAAACACCATATATTTT.